The 4 T cell receptor beta chains below were found in one sample sequenced in a study of control samples from healthy donors and cancer patients. The protocol was immunoSEQ multiplex PCR, while the TCRdb copy is restricted to in-frame clones and leaves out a portion. The sample lists about 39,000 clones, approximately 87% occurring once. The sample comprised blood. The receptors originated from a man aged 55 to 69 in good health.

The chain recombines TRBV3-1 (or the pseudogene TRBV3-2) with TRBJ1-4; the match to TRBD1 covers 8 bases. CDR3 length: 15 residues. Trimming cost V 3 bases and J 10 bases; bases outside gene matches: 10. Per the germline V gene, CDR1 is LGHDT and CDR2 is YNNKEL (reference sequence). The CDR3 DNA is TGTGCCAGCAGCCAGTACAGGGGGGCGTTAGTAAAACTGTTTTTT. Protein product: CASSQYRGALVKLFF.

This CDR3 is CASSSLAGTVNSPLHF. The CDR3 DNA is TGTGCCAGCAGCTCCTTAGCAGGGACAGTTAATTCACCCCTCCACTTT. This chain uses TRBV7-2 with TRBJ1-6, with 7 bases that match TRBD1. This CDR3 region has 16 residues. V lost 4 bases to trimming and J lost 6 bases; unmatched junction nucleotides: 9. Looked up from germline, CDR1 is SGHTA and CDR2 is FQGNSA. The whole variable domain, remainder taken from reference TRBV7-2 and TRBJ1-6, is GAGVSQSPSNKVTEKGKDVELRCDPISGHTALYWYRQSLGQGLEFLIYFQGNSAPDKSGLPSDRFSAERTGGSVSTLTIQRTQQEDSAVYLCASSSLAGTVNSPLHFGNGTRLTVT.

Only one count was recorded for this clone. The CDR3: CAWSVLVDRGGEAFF. CDR3 in DNA: TGTGCCTGGAGTGTACTGGTCGACAGGGGAGGAGAAGCTTTCTTT. The chain has TRBV30 and TRBJ1-1; 8 positions agree with TRBD1. Germline V gene data show CDR1 as GTSNPN and CDR2 as SVGIG (reference sequence). The CDR3 runs to 15 residues. V lost 0 bases and J lost 8; bases outside the gene matches: 11.

This clone was picked up a small number of times. The chain carries TRBV19 and TRBJ1-5, with D uncertain. CDR1 is LNHDA, CDR2 SQIVND, per germline (reference sequence). The CDR3 length is 15 residues. V lost 11 bases and J 1 base, leaving 18 bases between the germline ends. The CDR3 sequence is CASLRVVSSNQPQHF. CDR3 nucleotide sequence: TGTGCCTCCCTGCGGGTTGTTTCGAGCAATCAGCCCCAGCATTTT.